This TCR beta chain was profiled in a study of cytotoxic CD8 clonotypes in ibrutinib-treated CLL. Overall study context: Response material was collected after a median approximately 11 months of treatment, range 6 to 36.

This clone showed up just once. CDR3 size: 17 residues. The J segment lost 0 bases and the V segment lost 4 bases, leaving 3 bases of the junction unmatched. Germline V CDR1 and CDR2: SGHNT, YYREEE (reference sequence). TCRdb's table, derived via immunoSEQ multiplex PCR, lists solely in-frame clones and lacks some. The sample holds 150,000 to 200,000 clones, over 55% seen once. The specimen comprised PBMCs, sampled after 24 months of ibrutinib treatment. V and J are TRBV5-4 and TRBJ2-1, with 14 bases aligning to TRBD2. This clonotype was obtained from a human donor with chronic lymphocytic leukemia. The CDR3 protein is CASSRTSGRFSYNEQFF. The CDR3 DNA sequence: TGTGCCAGCAGCCGGACTAGCGGGAGGTTCTCCTACAATGAGCAGTTCTTC.